Each of the 3 T cell receptor beta chains below was sequenced from the same sample in a study of PD-1 blockade in classical Hodgkin lymphoma. Assay: immunoSEQ multiplex PCR; the TCRdb copy retains only in-frame clones and omits some. Among 19,000 or so clones listed, over 75% were seen once. Time point meaning: cycle 4 day 1 (C4D1), after around six weeks of nivolumab. Every patient relapsed after autologous stem cell transplantation, and brentuximab vedotin exposure varied. The specimen comprised peripheral blood mononuclear cells (PBMCs), sampled before the fourth cycle of nivolumab. These TCRs come from a human donor with classical Hodgkin lymphoma.

The chain employs TRBV10-3 and TRBJ1-1; D possibly corresponds to TRBD1 (6 bases). The CDR3 extends over 13 amino acids. CDR1 is ENHRY, CDR2 SYGVKD, per germline. Trimming took off 0 bases at V and 9 bases at J, with 11 bases between the two ends. CDR3 nucleotides: TGTGCCATCAGTGAGTCTTTACAGGGACAAGCTTTCTTT. This translates into CAISESLQGQAFF.

This chain links TRBV7-9 with TRBJ1-5; weak D call: TRBD1 (6 bases). The CDR3 has 13 residues. V was clipped by 5 bases and J by 7 bases, with 12 bases between them. Germline-derived CDR1 and CDR2 are SEHNR and FQNEAQ (reference sequence). The CDR3, as DNA: TGTGCCAGCAGCCCAGGGGCCGAGCAGCCCCAGCATTTT. Protein: CASSPGAEQPQHF.

The chain carries TRBV6-5 and TRBJ1-2; 9 bases fit TRBD1. V was pared by 6 bases and J by 4 bases, with 9 bases of the junction left unmatched. In germline, CDR1 is MNHEY, CDR2 SVGAGI. This CDR3 comprises 15 residues. The CDR3 sequence: CASSLGQGPTYGYTF. The DNA of the CDR3 is TGTGCCAGCAGCCTGGGACAGGGACCCACCTATGGCTACACCTTC.